This T cell receptor beta chain was retrieved from a study of blood T cell repertoires in COVID-19. Study-level background: The cDNA or gDNA used as material had been derived from T cells, B-cell-depleted T cells, or PBMCs.

As originally analysed: Amplification of reference gene primers provided the estimated nucleated cell counts. Here immunoSEQ multiplex PCR was the method, and the copy in TCRdb shows in-frame clones only, minus some. Clone size and V and J calls were adopted from that table, with D and trimming inferred from the DNA. The sample records roughly 180,000 clones, under 90% being singletons. As concerns this clone: Other DNA sequences within the sample encode an identical CDR3.

Unmatched junction bases numbered 3, after V lost 0 bases and J lost 1 base. Germline V gene sequence: CDR1 SGHRS, CDR2 YFSETQ. The CDR3 consists of 15 residues. V and J are TRBV5-1 and TRBJ2-7; 8 positions agree with TRBD1. The receptor was isolated from a human donor in a cohort sampled during active COVID-19. The sample comprised peripheral blood. CDR3 sequence reads: CASSLGTGSSYEQYF. DNA of the CDR3: TGCGCCAGCAGCTTGGGGACAGGGAGTTCCTACGAGCAGTACTTC.